The present T cell receptor (beta chain) was sequenced within a study of T cell responses to AZD1222 COVID-19 vaccine. This CDR3 spans 15 amino acids. The V segment lost 3 bases and the J segment 6 bases; nucleotides outside the gene matches: 7. Germline V gene lookup returns CDR1 LGHDT and CDR2 YNNKEL (reference sequence). Concerning this clone itself: Antigen: not known.

Some clones are missing from TCRdb's copy, which holds only in-frame ones; the method was immunoSEQ multiplex PCR. The sample includes around 100,000 clones, about 93% of them seen just once. Study-level findings and limits: Mapped onto spike, vaccine-associated CD4 TCRs spanned it and were dominant at 160-218 and 743-854. Spike-specific TCR depth and breadth grew after two AZD1222 doses.

Sample: peripheral blood, taken on day 0 of AZD1222 vaccination. The rearrangement uses TRBV3-1 (or the pseudogene TRBV3-2) and TRBJ2-3, with 9 bases identical to TRBD1. The sequence came from an adult in good health. In nucleotides, the CDR3 is TGTGCCAGCAGCCACGGGACAGGGAGTGGGGATACGCAGTATTTT. As protein: CASSHGTGSGDTQYF.